This TCR beta chain was recorded in a study of blood T cells in healthy people across ages. The study's findings and limits: A roughly linear fall in TCR beta diversity per million T cells was seen with increasing age.

This clonotype was seen more than once but under ten times. Its matching antigen is unknown. A second roughly 6 to 11 cycle PCR used barcoded and J-beta primers. TCRdb re-analysed the 5' RACE reads in MiXCR, keeping a single row per CDR3 protein. This sample yields approximately 900,000 distinct CDR3 sequences, of which 25% to 30% are seen a single time; about a tenth belongs to the top ten. These data were likewise used in another study, on T cells of mothers and their children. That work contributes: Slightly higher, non-significant overlap characterized related mother-child pairs relative to unrelated pairs.

The clonotype originates from a woman in her 40s in good health. The source material was blood.

The CDR3 protein is CASSKKGGASEREKLFF. The CDR3 DNA reads TGTGCCAGCAGTAAAAAGGGGGGAGCCTCTGAAAGGGAAAAACTGTTTTTT. The genes are TRBV6-1 and TRBJ1-4; D possibly corresponds to TRBD1 (6 bases). Germline-derived CDR1 and CDR2 are MNHNS and SASEGT. The CDR3 extends over 17 amino acids. The V end lost 5 bases, the J end lost 8 bases, and 24 bases lay between the germline ends.